This T cell receptor (beta chain) stems from a study of T cell responses to AZD1222 COVID-19 vaccine. Study details: The study pooled second doses at about 4 or about 12 weeks. The study's findings and limits: Of the AZD1222 recipients, only five to seven were seropositive at baseline. It should be noted that donors were predominantly white British and more often female, and clonal diversity was possibly underestimated. After the peak T cell response, and only then, were repertoires sampled.

Germline loops: CDR1 SGHRS, CDR2 YFSETQ. V was cut by 1 base and J by 7 bases, with 9 bases left in between. The CDR3 is made up of 12 amino acids. On this clone itself: The antigen remains unidentified.

TCRdb's table, derived via immunoSEQ multiplex PCR, lists solely in-frame clones and lacks some. This table has 170,000 or so clones, 87% appearing once. The sequence was collected from an adult in good health. The chain links TRBV5-1 to TRBJ2-7; unclear D gene. Material: peripheral blood, obtained on day 0 of AZD1222 vaccination. DNA for the CDR3: TGCGCCAGCAGCTTGTCAGCGAGTGAGCAGTACTTC. Its protein is CASSLSASEQYF.